This record concerns one TCR beta chain sequence. No antigen is known for it. The source of the sample is a study of T cells in Graves' hyperthyroidism and ophthalmopathy. Broader study findings: Ophthalmopathy stood apart from stable hyperthyroidism in a 13 V-J model.

RNA transcripts served as the template for amplifying TCR beta CDR3 regions. HTBI primers were used for first-round RT-PCR of the TCR CDR3. TCRdb itself ran the multiplex PCR reads through MiXCR, one entry per CDR3 protein. The top ten clones hold more than 65% of a sample with some 140,000 distinct CDR3 sequences, roughly 23% of them seen once. The CDR3 loop spans 15 amino acids. After removal of 7 bases from V and 0 bases from J, the junction contained 8 bases not matched to a gene. The germline V gene encodes CDR1 DFQATT and CDR2 SNEGSKA (reference sequence). Sequences were obtained from blood. This sequence was found in a woman in her fifties or sixties with Graves' hyperthyroidism that later progressed to Graves' ophthalmopathy. V and J are TRBV20-1 and TRBJ2-1, with 8 bases lining up with TRBD2. The CDR3 reads CSGTWSGSSYNEQFF. CDR3 DNA: TGCAGTGGAACTTGGAGCGGGAGCTCCTACAATGAGCAGTTCTTC.